This TCR beta chain came from a study of pediatric ulcerative colitis. The CDR3 runs to 16 residues. V was pared by 4 bases and J by 1 base, with 9 bases of the junction left unmatched. In germline, CDR1 is SGHRS, CDR2 YFSETQ. Assay used: immunoSEQ multiplex PCR; TCRdb lists only in-frame clones, some missing. This sample has tens of thousands of clones; more than 70% occur once, and the top ten carry roughly 0.7%. The rectum was sampled with one to two pinch biopsies at colonoscopy. The sequenced material came from gut tissue. The chain uses TRBV5-1 and TRBJ2-3; 7 nucleotides line up with TRBD1. The sequence derives from a boy aged 10-17 years with moderate ulcerative colitis. CDR3 coding DNA: TGCGCCAGCAGCCCAGTAGACAGGGCGGGCACAGATACGCAGTATTTT. The encoded protein is CASSPVDRAGTDTQYF.